This T cell receptor beta chain was observed in a study of T cell responses to AZD1222 COVID-19 vaccine. Germline V lookup: CDR1 MDHEN, CDR2 SYDVKM. The CDR3 is made up of 15 amino acids. The germline V and J ends were trimmed by 3 bases and 3 bases, with 12 bases remaining between them. Generated by immunoSEQ multiplex PCR, the TCRdb table keeps only in-frame clones and is missing some. Of some 180,000 clones in the sample, around 90% were seen once. The chain carries TRBV28 and TRBJ1-3, with a possible D match to TRBD1 (5 bases). Here the sequenced sample was peripheral blood, taken 28 days after the second AZD1222 dose. The TCR was taken from an adult who received the AZD1222 COVID-19 vaccine. This chain's CDR3 is CASSFARQGGNTIYF. Here the CDR3 DNA reads TGTGCCAGCAGTTTCGCGCGGCAGGGTGGAAACACCATATATTTT.